A selection of T cell receptor beta chains follows, all from one sample in a study of response to subunit inactivated influenza vaccine. TCRdb re-analysed the RT-PCR reads in MiXCR, keeping a single row per CDR3 protein. This table holds roughly 790,000 distinct CDR3 sequences, around 20% found once. The source was PBMCs from blood, collected 5 days after vaccination. Source of these receptors: a man aged 45-60 years who received an inactivated influenza vaccine. Both conserved end residues are part of each CDR3. D genes are given only for firm matches. Size is stated for part of the rows, as once, few or many counts, or as a class when the clone is expanded.

V	J	D	size	DNA	CDR3
TRBV6-5	TRBJ1-6	-	-	TGTGCCAGCAGTTACACCTATAATTCACCCCTCCACTTT	CASSYTYNSPLHF
TRBV28	TRBJ2-1	-	many	TGTGCCAGCAGTTTAAGGACGGGCCCCTACAATGAGCAGTTCTTC	CASSLRTGPYNEQFF
TRBV6-1	TRBJ2-6	TRBD1	few	TGTCTCACAGGGGGCTCTGGGGCCAACGTCCTGACTTTC	CLTGGSGANVLTF
TRBV20-1	TRBJ2-5	-	-	TGCAGTGCCCCGAGGCGAACCACATCCCCAGAGACCCAGTACTTC	CSAPRRTTSPETQYF
TRBV10-3	TRBJ2-3	TRBD1	-	TGTGCCATCAGTCCGACAGGGTGGGGCACAGATACGCAGTATTTT	CAISPTGWGTDTQYF
TRBV20-1	TRBJ2-7	TRBD2	few	TGCAGTGCTAAAAAAGCGGGGACTATCTCCTACGAGCAGTACTTC	CSAKKAGTISYEQYF
TRBV10-3	TRBJ1-1	-	-	TGTGCCAGCCGGGATTTGATCACTGAAGCTTTCTTT	CASRDLITEAFF
TRBV9	TRBJ2-1	-	-	TGTGCCAGCAGCGTAGCTACGAGCGGAGTCTACAATGAGCAGTTCTTC	CASSVATSGVYNEQFF
TRBV27	TRBJ2-1	-	-	TGTGCCAGCAGTTTAATGTCCGGGGACTACAATGAGCAGTTCTTC	CASSLMSGDYNEQFF
TRBV6-1	TRBJ2-1	TRBD1	few	TGTGCCAGTTTTGACCGACAGGGAGTCCATGAGCAGTTCTTC	CASFDRQGVHEQFF
TRBV15	TRBJ2-5	TRBD2	-	TGTGCCACCAGCAGAGCAGCGGGAGAACAAGAGACCCAGTACTTC	CATSRAAGEQETQYF
TRBV4-2	TRBJ2-5	-	-	TGTGCCAGCAGCCAAGTAGGGTCGCCGGAGACCCAGTACTTC	CASSQVGSPETQYF
TRBV28	TRBJ1-4	-	few	TGTGCCAGCAGTTTACTTGTAACGAGGGAAAAACTGTTTTTT	CASSLLVTREKLFF
TRBV15	TRBJ2-4	TRBD2	-	TGTGCCACCAGCAGAGTTCCGGGGGGCAAAAACATTCAGTACTTC	CATSRVPGGKNIQYF
TRBV25-1	TRBJ2-3	-	-	TGTGCCAGCAGTGAATATCGGGGCGGAAGCACAGATACGCAGTATTTT	CASSEYRGGSTDTQYF
TRBV6-5	TRBJ2-7	TRBD2	-	TGTGCCAGCAGTACGCGACTAGCGGGCACCTACGAGCAGTACTTC	CASSTRLAGTYEQYF
TRBV20-1	TRBJ1-1	-	many	TGCAGTGCAAGAGGGAGACAGAAGAACACTGAAGCTTTCTTT	CSARGRQKNTEAFF
TRBV11-1	TRBJ2-4	TRBD1	-	TGTGCCAGCAGCCCCGGCCGGGGACAGACAGTTCAGTACTTC	CASSPGRGQTVQYF
TRBV10-1	TRBJ2-2	TRBD1	many	TGCGCCAGCAAACAGGGGCTGGACACCGGGGAGCTGTTTTTT	CASKQGLDTGELFF
TRBV20-1	TRBJ1-2	-	-	TGCAGTGCTAGACATCGAGACAGGACCTATGGCTACACCTTC	CSARHRDRTYGYTF
TRBV3-1	TRBJ2-4	TRBD1	many	TGTGCCAGCAGCCAGCCGGGACAGGGAAACATTCAGTACTTC	CASSQPGQGNIQYF
TRBV3-1	TRBJ1-5	-	-	TGTGCCAGCAGCCCCTCACCGCTGGCGGCGGAGCCCCAGCATTTT	CASSPSPLAAEPQHF
TRBV12-3/TRBV12-4	TRBJ2-7	TRBD1	-	TGTGCCAGCAGTTTGGGGACAGCCGTCTCCTACGAGCAGTACTTC	CASSLGTAVSYEQYF
TRBV12-3/TRBV12-4	TRBJ2-7	TRBD1	-	TGTGCCAGCAGGGTGGGGACAGCCTCCTACGAGCAGTACTTT	CASRVGTASYEQYF
TRBV7-9	TRBJ2-7	TRBD1	few	TGTGCCAGCAGCTTCGGACAGGGGAAGTCCTACGAGCAGTACTTC	CASSFGQGKSYEQYF
TRBV12-3/TRBV12-4	TRBJ2-1	-	-	TGTGCCAGCAGTTACGGGACACTCAGCTTGGGGTATGAGCAGTTCTTC	CASSYGTLSLGYEQFF
TRBV4-3	TRBJ2-7	TRBD1	few	TGCGCCAGCAGCCATTACGGACAGGGGGCCTACGAGCAGTACTTC	CASSHYGQGAYEQYF
TRBV7-2	TRBJ2-3	-	-	TGTGCCAGCAGTGCCGACAGTGGGCCAGATACGCAGTATTTT	CASSADSGPDTQYF
TRBV3-1	TRBJ2-5	TRBD2	-	TGTGCCAGCAGCCAAGTGGCTAGCGGGAGTACCGAGACCCAGTACTTC	CASSQVASGSTETQYF
TRBV20-1	TRBJ2-7	TRBD2	-	TGCAGTGCTAGGGAACTAGCGGGAGGCCTCTACGAGCAGTACTTC	CSARELAGGLYEQYF
TRBV7-9	TRBJ2-7	-	-	TGTGCCAGCAGCGTTGGGTACTCCGATTCACGCCCTTACGAGCAGTACTTC	CASSVGYSDSRPYEQYF
TRBV20-1	TRBJ2-6	TRBD1	-	TGCAGTGCAAGGACAGGGACCTCTGGGGCCAACGTCCTGACTTTC	CSARTGTSGANVLTF
TRBV20-1	TRBJ1-6	-	few	TGCAGTGTCGAATTAGGGGATTATAATTCACCCCTCCACTTT	CSVELGDYNSPLHF
TRBV7-9	TRBJ1-4	-	-	TGTGCCAGCAGCTTATTGGGCAGCGAACCCAATTTT	CASSLLGSEPNF
TRBV5-1	TRBJ2-5	-	-	TGCGCCAGCAGCCTGCCCAGGGGTATTGAAGAGACCCAGTACTTC	CASSLPRGIEETQYF
TRBV12-3/TRBV12-4	TRBJ1-5	-	-	TGTGCCAGCAGCTCCTGGACGGGCTCGGTTTCGCCCCAGCATTTT	CASSSWTGSVSPQHF
TRBV4-2	TRBJ2-2	-	few	TGTGCCAGCAGCCTCGAAGGGGGGCTCACCGGGGAGCTGTTTTTT	CASSLEGGLTGELFF
TRBV2	TRBJ1-4	TRBD1	once	TGTGCCAGCAGTCCCCGGGACAGGGGTAATGAAAAACTGTTTTTT	CASSPRDRGNEKLFF
TRBV5-1	TRBJ2-3	TRBD1	few	TGCGCCAGCAGCAAAGACAGGGAGCGTGATACGCAGTATTTT	CASSKDRERDTQYF
TRBV6-1	TRBJ2-4	TRBD2	-	TGTGCCAGCAGCCCTTTTTTGGGGGGGTTAGTCAAAAACATTCAGTACTTC	CASSPFLGGLVKNIQYF
TRBV9	TRBJ1-1	-	few	TGTGCCAGCAGCGCGGGGGGGGGCGTGAACACTGAAGCTTTCTTT	CASSAGGGVNTEAFF
TRBV30	TRBJ1-5	TRBD1	many	TGTGCCTGGACCTCAAACAGGGGGTATCAGCCCCAGCATTTT	CAWTSNRGYQPQHF
TRBV20-1	TRBJ2-3	TRBD2	few	TGCAGTGCTAGAGATCGGGGCGGGAGCCCAGATACGCAGTATTTT	CSARDRGGSPDTQYF
TRBV28	TRBJ2-7	TRBD2	-	TGTGCCAGCAGTCTCGGGGGGGGCGTAGCGGTTTTC	CASSLGGGVAVF
TRBV9	TRBJ2-5	-	-	TGTGCCAGCAGCGGAGGACAGGAGGGAAAGACCCAGTACTTC	CASSGGQEGKTQYF